One T cell receptor (beta chain) is described in this entry. This receptor's antigen is unknown. It has no much larger one-base neighbor in the sample; base qualities were not kept. This sample was taken from a study of shared clonotypes between healthy human individuals (dated by TCRdb to about 2020). Regarding the research as a whole: The cohort included a few men and a couple of women between 18 and 49 years of age. To estimate repertoire size and how much clonotypes are shared between individuals, the study performed deep sequencing of blood TCR repertoires from a handful of healthy adults. Between about 0.9 and 8.9 billion PBMCs per donor were obtained by leukapheresis. Libraries were prepared and TCR repertoires were sequenced by different laboratories using diverse techniques, in order to increase sequencing depth and limit assay-specific biases.

General study outcomes and caveats: Because the study included a small number of donors, the genetic and exposure-history diversity represented was limited. Based on pairwise subsampling, the degree of clonotype sharing among donors was expected to be affected by sequencing depth. Sampling was restricted to blood, and TCR repertoires in tissues likely differ from the TCR repertoires found in blood.

Using the deep immunoSEQ assay, multiplex PCR amplified TCR CDR3 regions from genomic DNA. Genomic DNA extracted from each cell subset was distributed evenly over all wells of several immunoSEQ 96-well plates, and each plate served as one replicate. For unsorted PBMC, roughly 0.3 ug of genomic DNA, equivalent to 25,000 to 35,000 T cell genomes, went into each replicate PCR. Genomic DNA from unsorted PBMC was sequenced over ten immunoSEQ deep assay plates. Purified libraries were measured with a Qubit 3.0 fluorometer, size-checked on a Bioanalyzer 2100, and measured again with the KAPA Library Quantification kit. A separate single-read 150-cycle Illumina NextSeq 550 flow cell was used to sequence each immunoSEQ 96-well plate. In the authors' own workflow: The immunoSEQ output contained only junctional sequences without quality scores, so filtering could not match that applied to full-length reads. To assign V/J genes and CDR3, sequences were annotated using PyIR, a Python wrapper for IgBLAST v1.9, with IMGT germline references. Any read was removed if the V/J assignment was weak (E-value above 1e-6), the CDR3 was missing, or the read contained stop codons, out-of-frame junctions, or ambiguous translated residues. V3J clonotypes were defined as sequences sharing an identical inferred V gene, J gene, and CDR3 amino acid sequence. Percentage overlap between repertoires was computed as shared unique clonotypes divided by the size of the smaller repertoire. Three approaches were used to assess repertoire richness: RTK rarefaction, the Chao1 estimator, and Recon v2.1 estimates of unobserved clonotypes. Imported from immuneACCESS, the table was reduced by TCRdb to in-frame sequences with V and J called. These copies leave out some clones; in studies compared against another copy, an unresolved V gene accounts for under half, and the cause of the remainder is not known. That table is the source of V, J and clone size, and D and trimming were worked out from the DNA. In all, the sample holds 450,000 to 500,000 clones, and 79% of those were seen once. Of the sample, about 12% is held by the ten largest clones.

The germline V gene encodes CDR1 KGHSH and CDR2 LQKENI. V and J are truncated by 3 bases and 1 base respectively, leaving an intervening sequence of 10 bases. The CDR3 starts with the cysteine, ends with the phenylalanine, and has 15 residues. Only the CDR3 portion is preserved as DNA: 45 bases, with reading frame beginning at the first base. The donors were healthy, HIV-negative adults who had no recently reported acute infections or vaccinations. Only Caucasian adults living in Nashville, Tennessee, USA were represented among the donors. For unsorted samples, tens of millions of PBMCs were counted, and genomic DNA was extracted using the QIAamp DNA Blood Mini kit. Blood was collected by leukapheresis, and PBMCs were isolated by Ficoll-Histopaque density gradient centrifugation and then cryopreserved in liquid nitrogen vapor phase.

Sequences were obtained from PBMCs. This receptor was obtained from a woman aged 40 to 49 in good health. Some clones in this sample may be carry-over from other donors' samples. Rearrangement joined TRBV18 to TRBJ2-1; confidence is insufficient to name the D gene. The nucleotide sequence reads as follows: TGTGCCAGCTCACCTCCAGCCAAATCCTACAATGAGCAGTTCTTC. It encodes CASSPPAKSYNEQFF. Joined to the reference TRBV18 and TRBJ2-1 proteins, this CDR3 gives the full variable domain: NAGVMQNPRHLVRRRGQEARLRCSPMKGHSHVYWYRQLPEEGLKFMVYLQKENIIDESGMPKERFSAEFPKEGPSILRIQQVVRGDSAAYFCASSPPAKSYNEQFFGPGTRLTVL.